This TCR beta chain was sequenced during a study of blood T cell repertoires in COVID-19. Produced via immunoSEQ multiplex PCR; TCRdb's table is partial and in-frame only. The sample gives roughly 300,000 clones, 80% to 90% of which show up once; roughly 1.1% is in the top ten. The CDR3 sequence is 15 residues long. Germline loops: CDR1 SGHNT, CDR2 YYREEE (reference sequence). The V gene end was trimmed by 4 bases and the J gene end by 0 bases; junction bases not matched to a gene: 4. The sample was peripheral blood. The source of this sequence is a woman aged 50 to 65 with acute or convalescent COVID-19. The rearrangement links TRBV5-4 to TRBJ2-7, with 10 positions matching TRBD1. For the CDR3, the DNA is TGTGCCAGCAGCGCCGGGACAGGGGACTCCTACGAGCAGTACTTC. It codes for CASSAGTGDSYEQYF.